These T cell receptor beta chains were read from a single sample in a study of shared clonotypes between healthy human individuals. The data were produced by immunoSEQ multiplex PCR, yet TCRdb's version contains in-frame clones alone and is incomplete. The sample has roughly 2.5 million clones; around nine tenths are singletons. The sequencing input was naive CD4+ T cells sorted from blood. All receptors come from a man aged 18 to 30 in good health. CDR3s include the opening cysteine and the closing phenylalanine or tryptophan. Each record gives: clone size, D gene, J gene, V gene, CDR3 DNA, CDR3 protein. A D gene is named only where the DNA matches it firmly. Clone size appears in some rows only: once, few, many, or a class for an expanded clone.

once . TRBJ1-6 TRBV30 TGTGCCTGGGGTCCGGGGGCCGGTTCACCCCTCCACTTT CAWGPGAGSPLHF
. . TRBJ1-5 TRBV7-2 TGTGCCAGCAGCCGGGCCGGGACAACCAGCAATCAGCCCCAGCATTTT CASSRAGTTSNQPQHF
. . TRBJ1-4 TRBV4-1 TGCGCCAGCAGCCAAGAAACGGGACACGGAAATGAAAAACTGTTTTTT CASSQETGHGNEKLFF
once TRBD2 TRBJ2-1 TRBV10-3 TGTGCCATCAGCAGCCTAGCGGGAGAGGGGAATGAGCAGTTCTTC CAISSLAGEGNEQFF
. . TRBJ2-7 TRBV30 TGTGCCTGGGGAGACAGTGGCTACGAGCAGTACTTC CAWGDSGYEQYF
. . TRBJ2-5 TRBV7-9 TGTGCCAGCAGCTTTTTAACCTCTCCTTCGGAGACCCAGTACTTC CASSFLTSPSETQYF
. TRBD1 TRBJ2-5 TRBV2 TGTGCCAGCAGCCAGGGACAGGGCCTAAAGACCCAGTACTTC CASSQGQGLKTQYF
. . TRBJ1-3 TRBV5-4 TGTGCCAGCAGCTTGCAGGGAGGGGGGAACACCATATATTTT CASSLQGGGNTIYF
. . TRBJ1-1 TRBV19 TGTGCCAGTAGTAGGGCCGGGACTACCCCTGGCACTGAAGCTTTCTTT CASSRAGTTPGTEAFF
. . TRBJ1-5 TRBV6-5 TGTGCCAGCAGTTACTCGAGTCCGGGCCAAAATCAGCCCCAGCATTTT CASSYSSPGQNQPQHF
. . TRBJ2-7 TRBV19 TGTGCCAGTAGCCTCGGGTCAGGGATCCCCTACGAGCAGTACTTC CASSLGSGIPYEQYF
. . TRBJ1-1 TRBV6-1 TGTGCCAGCACGGCAGAGGGGCGAAAGAACACTGAAGCTTTCTTT CASTAEGRKNTEAFF
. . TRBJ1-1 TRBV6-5 TGTGCCAGCAGTTACCCTTCGACTGAAGCTTTCTTT CASSYPSTEAFF
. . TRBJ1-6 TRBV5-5 TGTGCCAGCAGCCCGGTCTGGGAAACGATCTCACCCCTCCACTTT CASSPVWETISPLHF
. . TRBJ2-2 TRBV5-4 TGTGCCAGCAGCTTGGATCTCGGGACAACGGTCGGGGAGCTGTTTTTT CASSLDLGTTVGELFF
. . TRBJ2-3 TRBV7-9 TGTGCCAGCAGCTTAGATCGGGGTGCGCAGTATTTT CASSLDRGAQYF
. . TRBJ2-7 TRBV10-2 TGCGCCAGCGGTACCTACGAGCAGTACTTC CASGTYEQYF
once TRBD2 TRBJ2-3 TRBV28 TGTGCCAGCAGCCCAGCCCCCCTAGCGGGGGCCCCCCAGCGCCATACGCAGTATTTT CASSPAPLAGAPQRHTQYF
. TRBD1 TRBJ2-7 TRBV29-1 TGCAGCGTTGCGGGACAGGGGTTCAGCGAGCAGTACTTC CSVAGQGFSEQYF
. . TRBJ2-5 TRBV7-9 TGTGCCAGCAGCTTTACGTCGACAGAGACCCAGTACTTC CASSFTSTETQYF
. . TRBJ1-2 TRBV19 TGTGCCAGTAGTAGACGGACAGATACCAACTATGGCTACACCTTC CASSRRTDTNYGYTF
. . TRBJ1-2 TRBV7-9 TGTGCCAGCAGCTCTGGACAGTTCTATGGCTACACCTTC CASSSGQFYGYTF
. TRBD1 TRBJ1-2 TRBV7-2 TGTGCCAGCCTTCCAGGGGACAGGGTCTATGGCTACACCTTC CASLPGDRVYGYTF
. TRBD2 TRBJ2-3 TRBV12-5 TGTGCTAGTGGTTCCCCTAGCGGGGTCTCCACAGATACGCAGTATTTT CASGSPSGVSTDTQYF
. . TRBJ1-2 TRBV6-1 TGTGCCAGCAGACTCTTCCTATCCTATGGCTACACCTTC CASRLFLSYGYTF
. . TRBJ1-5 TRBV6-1 TGTGCCAGCAGTGCCCCGGAGAGAGGGAACCGGGAGGATTTT CASSAPERGNREDF
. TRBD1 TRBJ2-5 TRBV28 TGTGCCAGCAGTCGGACAGGGTGGGAAGAGACCCAGTACTTC CASSRTGWEETQYF
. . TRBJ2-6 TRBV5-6 TGTGCCAGCAGCAGATCTGGGGCCAACGTCCTGACTTTC CASSRSGANVLTF
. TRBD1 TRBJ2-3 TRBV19 TGTGCCAGTAGCCTAGACAGGGGCAACACAGATACGCAGTATTTT CASSLDRGNTDTQYF
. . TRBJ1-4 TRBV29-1 TGCAGCGTTGGGGGGACGTTTAATGAAAAACTGTTTTTT CSVGGTFNEKLFF
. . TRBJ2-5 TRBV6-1 TGTGCCAGCAGCCGCTTTAGACAAGAGACCCAGTACTTC CASSRFRQETQYF
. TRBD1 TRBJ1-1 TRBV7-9 TGTGCCAGCAGCTTAGCGATTGTGAAGACAGGGGGTCGCACTGAAGCTTTCTTT CASSLAIVKTGGRTEAFF
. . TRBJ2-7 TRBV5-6 TGTGCCAGCAGCGTGTTAATAGGGGGCGAGCAGTACTTC CASSVLIGGEQYF
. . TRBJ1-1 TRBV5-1 TGCGCCAGCAGCTTGGTGGCAGAGGGGAATGAAGCTTTCTTT CASSLVAEGNEAFF
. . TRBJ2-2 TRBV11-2 TGTGCCAGCAGCACTTACAGGGAAAGCGGGGAGCTGTTTTTT CASSTYRESGELFF
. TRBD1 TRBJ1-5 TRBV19 TGTGCCAGTGGGACAGGCGCCATAGGCAGCGATCAGCCCCAGCATTTT CASGTGAIGSDQPQHF
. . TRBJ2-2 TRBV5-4 TGTGCCAGCAGCTTACTTGGGGGAAAGACCGGGGAGCTGTTTTTT CASSLLGGKTGELFF
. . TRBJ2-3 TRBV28 TGTGCCAGCAGGGCATCGGTGGGGGGCCAGCCGACAGATACGCAGTATTTT CASRASVGGQPTDTQYF
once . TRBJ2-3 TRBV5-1 TGCGCCAGCAGGGGGGACAATACAGATACGCAGTATTTT CASRGDNTDTQYF
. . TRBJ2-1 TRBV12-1 TGTGCCAGCGGGTCCATCGGGAGGCCGAGAGGTGATGAGCAGTTCTTC CASGSIGRPRGDEQFF